One sample yielded the 7 T cell receptor beta chains listed below, sequenced in a study of low-dose radiotherapy and immunotherapy resistance in tumors (dated by TCRdb to between 2020 and 2023). Explained via the paper, the time point label denotes: before trial treatment. TCRdb records Illumina MiniSeq as the sequencer. Superscript III and a set of TRAV- and TRBV-specific primers were used to synthesize first-strand cDNA, so that both TCRalpha and TCRbeta chains were covered. A roughly 18-cycle PCR with Phusion amplified the TCRs, pairing a constant-region primer with the adapter that was attached to the V primers. TCRdb trimmed the raw reads at Q25, called clones with MiXCR and kept productive beta chains. Each entry is one CDR3 protein sequence, shown with its most common DNA and genes. Across this sample there are 75,000 to 95,000 distinct CDR3 sequences, with more than 8.5% seen only once. The ten most abundant clones make up under 1.1% of the sample.

Sample: PBMCs, taken before treatment. These receptors all stem from a male donor with prostate cancer.

This clonotype was seen many times. V is TRBV12-3 or TRBV12-4 and J is TRBJ2-3, with TRBD1 identical over 9 bases. The CDR3 contains 15 residues. V shed 6 bases and J 3 bases; nucleotides not matched to a gene: 7. CDR3 protein: CASSLTGGFTDTQYF. The CDR3 bases are TGTGCCAGCAGCCTGACAGGGGGTTTTACAGATACGCAGTATTTT.

This clonotype was found many times. This rearrangement joins TRBV6-6 to TRBJ2-5, with TRBD2 as a possible D gene (6 bases). In germline, CDR1 is MNHNY, CDR2 SVGAGI (reference sequence). The V gene lost 2 bases and the J gene lost 1 base, with 11 bases spanning the gap. The CDR3 sequence is 15 residues long. The CDR3 protein is CASSYPETSQETQYF. In DNA form, the CDR3 reads TGTGCCAGCAGTTACCCTGAGACTAGCCAAGAGACCCAGTACTTC.

This clonotype was recorded many times. The J gene is TRBJ2-7, the V gene TRBV28; 7 positions agree with TRBD1. Germline CDR1 is MDHEN and CDR2 is SYDVKM. J was trimmed by 0 bases and V by 0 bases; bases with no gene match: 11. This CDR3 region has 18 residues. DNA for the CDR3: TGTGCCAGCAGTTTATGGGGCCTCCGGGACAGCGGCTCCTACGAGCAGTACTTC. Protein product: CASSLWGLRDSGSYEQYF.

In this sample, this clonotype turned up many times. CDR3 in DNA: TGCAGTGCTAGCCGTGGGTGGGGGACTGAAGCTTTCTTT. It specifies CSASRGWGTEAFF. V and J are TRBV20-1 and TRBJ1-1, with a possible D match to TRBD1 (5 bases). V was clipped by 3 bases and J by 5 bases, with 13 bases between them. The CDR3 length is 13 residues. Germline V gene lookup returns CDR1 DFQATT and CDR2 SNEGSKA (reference sequence).

At least ten counts were recorded for this clonotype. V gene TRBV29-1 combines with J gene TRBJ2-3; 8 bases map to TRBD2. Germline assignment: CDR1 SQVTM and CDR2 ANQGSEA. Losses at the gene ends were 7 bases for V and 6 bases for J; bases not matched to a gene: 12. The CDR3 has 14 residues. The CDR3 bases are TGCAGCGCCGAACGGGGGGGGGCAGGTGATACGCAGTATTTT. The encoded protein is CSAERGGAGDTQYF.

This clonotype was seen at least ten times. This chain joins TRBV19 and TRBJ2-1; D perhaps matches TRBD2 (5 bases). The germline gives CDR1 LNHDA, CDR2 SQIVND (reference sequence). V lost 7 bases, J lost 4 bases, and 14 bases lay in between. This CDR3 region has 14 residues. CDR3 coding DNA: TGTGCCAGTATCTCGGGAAGACCTTACAATGAGCAGTTCTTC. Its translation: CASISGRPYNEQFF.

Many counts were recorded for this clonotype. The V gene is TRBV11-2, the J gene TRBJ2-4, with TRBD2 matching 9 bases. Germline V gene sequence: CDR1 SGHAT, CDR2 FQNNGV. This CDR3 contains 14 residues. The J segment lost 9 bases and the V segment lost 5 bases, leaving 8 bases of the junction unmatched. CDR3 coding DNA: TGTGCCAGCAGCCCGATAGCGGGAGCCTCCATTCAGTACTTC. Residues: CASSPIAGASIQYF. Based on the CDR3 plus reference TRBV11-2 and TRBJ2-4, the full variable domain is EAGVAQSPRYKIIEKRQSVAFWCNPISGHATLYWYQQILGQGPKLLIQFQNNGVVDDSQLPKDRFSAERLKGVDSTLKIQPAKLEDSAVYLCASSPIAGASIQYFGAGTRLSVL.